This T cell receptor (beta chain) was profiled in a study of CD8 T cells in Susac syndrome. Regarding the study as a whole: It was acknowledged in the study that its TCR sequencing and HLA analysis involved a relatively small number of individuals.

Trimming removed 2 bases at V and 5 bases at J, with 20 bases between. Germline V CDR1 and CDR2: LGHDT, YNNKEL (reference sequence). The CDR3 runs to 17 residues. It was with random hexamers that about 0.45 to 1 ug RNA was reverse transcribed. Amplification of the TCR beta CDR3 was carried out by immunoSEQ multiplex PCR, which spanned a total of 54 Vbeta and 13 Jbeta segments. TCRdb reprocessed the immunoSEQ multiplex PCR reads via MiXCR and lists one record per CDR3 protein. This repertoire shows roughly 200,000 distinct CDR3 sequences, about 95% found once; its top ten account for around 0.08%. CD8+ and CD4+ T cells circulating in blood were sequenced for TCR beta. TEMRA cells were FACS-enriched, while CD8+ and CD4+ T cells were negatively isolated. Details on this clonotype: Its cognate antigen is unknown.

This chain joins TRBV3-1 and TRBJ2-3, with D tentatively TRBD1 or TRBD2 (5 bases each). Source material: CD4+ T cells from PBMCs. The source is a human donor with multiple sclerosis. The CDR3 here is CASSQFGTIGVGDTQYF. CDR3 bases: TGTGCCAGCAGCCAATTCGGGACCATCGGCGTAGGAGATACGCAGTATTTT.